This entry is about one T cell receptor beta chain. Its antigen is not known. The sample originates from a study of T cells in Graves' hyperthyroidism and ophthalmopathy. Germline V gives CDR1 SQVTM, CDR2 ANQGSEA. CDR3 length: 10 residues. V was trimmed by 7 bases and J by 7 bases, leaving 7 bases between them. Amplified TCR beta CDR3 regions came from RNA transcripts. Initially, a first-round RT-PCR of the TCR CDR3 employed the HTBI primer set. Each CDR3 protein is one row after TCRdb ran MiXCR on the multiplex PCR reads. The sample has 660,000 or so distinct CDR3 sequences; less than 45% are singletons. Regarding the study as a whole: Ophthalmopathy got predicted by the model a median around six months before its onset. Through a model of 13 V-J features, ophthalmopathy was separated from stable hyperthyroidism. Most thyroid-expanded clonotypes above 0.001 were also found in blood.

This receptor was identified in an adult man with Graves' disease, either hyperthyroidism or ophthalmopathy (not recorded which). Specimen: peripheral blood or thyroid tissue (not recorded which). J is TRBJ1-4 and V is TRBV29-1, with a tentative D call TRBD1 (5 bases). CDR3 nucleotide sequence: TGCAGCGCCGACAGTGAAAAACTGTTTTTT. This encodes CSADSEKLFF.